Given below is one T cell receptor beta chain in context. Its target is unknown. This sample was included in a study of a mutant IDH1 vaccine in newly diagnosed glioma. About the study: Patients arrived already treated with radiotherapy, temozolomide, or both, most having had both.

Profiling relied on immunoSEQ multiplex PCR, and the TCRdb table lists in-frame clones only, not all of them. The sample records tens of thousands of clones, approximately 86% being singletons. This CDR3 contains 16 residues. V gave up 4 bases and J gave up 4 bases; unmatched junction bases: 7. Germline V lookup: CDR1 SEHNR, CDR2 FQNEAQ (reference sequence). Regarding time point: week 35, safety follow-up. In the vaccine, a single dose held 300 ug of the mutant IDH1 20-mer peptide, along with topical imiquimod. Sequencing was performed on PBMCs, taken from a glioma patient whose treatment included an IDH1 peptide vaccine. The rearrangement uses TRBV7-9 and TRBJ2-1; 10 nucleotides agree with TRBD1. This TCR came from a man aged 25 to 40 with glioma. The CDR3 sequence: CASSSSRDRGYNEQFF. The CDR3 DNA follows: TGTGCCAGCAGCTCCAGCCGGGACAGGGGTTACAATGAGCAGTTCTTC.